These T cell receptor beta chains were read from a single sample in a study of human T cells and chemical hapten exposure. One entry per CDR3 protein results from TCRdb running MiXCR on the RACE reads. The table has roughly 260,000 distinct CDR3 sequences, about 8.1% seen once; the top ten hold about 2.5%. The sequencing here drew on whole blood, taken in connection with sensitization to the hapten diphenylcyclopropenone (DPC). The receptors derive from a woman aged 40 to 50 with alopecia areata. Some clones in this sample may be carry-over from other donors' samples. Both conserved end residues are part of each CDR3. D genes are given only for firm matches. A row's size may be missing; if present it is once, few, many or a size class.

TRBJ2-4 - TRBV9 - CASSPPTTGGYIQYF TGTGCCAGCAGCCCACCGACGACCGGGGGTTACATTCAGTACTTC
TRBJ2-7 TRBD2 TRBV5-1 - CASSQGTSGYEQYF TGCGCCAGCAGCCAAGGGACTAGCGGCTACGAGCAGTACTTC
TRBJ1-4 TRBD1 TRBV18 - CASSPTTGVREKLFF TGTGCCAGCTCACCGACGACAGGGGTGCGGGAAAAACTGTTTTTT
TRBJ1-1 - TRBV20-1 few CSARWGNTEAFF TGCAGTGCTAGGTGGGGGAACACTGAAGCTTTCTTT
TRBJ2-1 TRBD1 TRBV5-1 few CASSLTGGFNSYNEQFF TGCGCCAGCAGCTTGACAGGGGGCTTTAACTCCTACAATGAGCAGTTCTTC
TRBJ1-2 TRBD1 TRBV12-3/TRBV12-4 many CASRSGTGAPRGYGYTF TGTGCCAGCAGATCCGGGACAGGGGCCCCGCGAGGGTATGGCTACACCTTC
TRBJ2-1 TRBD1 TRBV3-1 few CASSQFRQRVAGTGFNEQFF TGTGCCAGCAGCCAATTCAGGCAGCGAGTAGCCGGGACAGGGTTCAATGAGCAGTTCTTC
TRBJ2-2 TRBD1 TRBV12-3/TRBV12-4 few CASSFNADRVVTGELFF TGTGCCAGCAGTTTCAACGCGGACAGGGTTGTAACCGGGGAGCTGTTTTTT
TRBJ1-1 TRBD1 TRBV20-1 - CSATLGTGGFGTEAFF TGCAGTGCTACCCTCGGGACAGGGGGCTTCGGCACTGAAGCTTTCTTT
TRBJ1-2 TRBD1 TRBV7-2 few CASSFGQDGYTF TGTGCCAGCAGCTTTGGACAGGATGGCTACACCTTC
TRBJ2-1 - TRBV27 - CASSPSGASYNEQFF TGTGCCAGCAGCCCTTCCGGGGCCTCCTACAATGAGCAGTTCTTC
TRBJ1-5 - TRBV6-1 few CASTMDSNQPQHF TGTGCCAGCACCATGGATAGCAATCAGCCCCAGCATTTT
TRBJ2-1 TRBD2 TRBV20-1 - CSARETPRLAGVGEQFF TGCAGTGCTAGAGAAACCCCTCGGCTAGCGGGAGTTGGTGAGCAGTTCTTC